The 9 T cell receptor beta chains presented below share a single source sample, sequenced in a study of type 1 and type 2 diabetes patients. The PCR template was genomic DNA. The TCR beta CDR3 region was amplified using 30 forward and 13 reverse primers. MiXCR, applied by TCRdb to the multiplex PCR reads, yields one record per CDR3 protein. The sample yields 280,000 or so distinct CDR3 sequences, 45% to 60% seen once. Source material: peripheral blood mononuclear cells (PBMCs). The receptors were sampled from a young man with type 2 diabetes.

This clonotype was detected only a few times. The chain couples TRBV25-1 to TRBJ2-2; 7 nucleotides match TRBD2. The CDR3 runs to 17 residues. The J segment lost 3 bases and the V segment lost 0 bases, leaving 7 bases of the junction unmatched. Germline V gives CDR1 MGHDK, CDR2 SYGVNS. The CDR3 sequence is CASSEYGGGMDTGELFF. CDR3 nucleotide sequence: TGTGCCAGCAGTGAATATGGCGGGGGTATGGACACCGGGGAGCTGTTTTTT.

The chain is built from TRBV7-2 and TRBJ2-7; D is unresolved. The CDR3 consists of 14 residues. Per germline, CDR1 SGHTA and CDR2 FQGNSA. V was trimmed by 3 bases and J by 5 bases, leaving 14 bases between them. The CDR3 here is CASSFGSGSHEQYF. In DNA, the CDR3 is TGTGCCAGCAGCTTTGGCTCAGGAAGCCACGAGCAGTACTTC.

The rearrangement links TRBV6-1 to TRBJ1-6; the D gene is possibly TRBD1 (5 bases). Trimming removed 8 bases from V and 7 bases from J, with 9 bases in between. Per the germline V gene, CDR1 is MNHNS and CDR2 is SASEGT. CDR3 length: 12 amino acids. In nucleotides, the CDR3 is TGTGCCAGCGCAGGGTGGAATTCACCCCTCCACTTT. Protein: CASAGWNSPLHF.

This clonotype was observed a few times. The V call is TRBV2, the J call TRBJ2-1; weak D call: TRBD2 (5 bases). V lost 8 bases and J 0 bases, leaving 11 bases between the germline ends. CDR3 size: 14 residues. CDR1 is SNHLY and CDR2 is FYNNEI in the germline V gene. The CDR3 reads CASRRLSSYNEQFF. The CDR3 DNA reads TGTGCCAGCCGGAGGTTGAGCTCCTACAATGAGCAGTTCTTC.

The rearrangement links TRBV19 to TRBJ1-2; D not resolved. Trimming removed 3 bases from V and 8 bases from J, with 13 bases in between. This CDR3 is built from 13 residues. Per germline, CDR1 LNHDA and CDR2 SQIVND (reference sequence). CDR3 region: CASSIPGMRGYTF. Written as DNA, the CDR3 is TGTGCCAGTAGTATCCCCGGGATGAGAGGCTACACCTTC.

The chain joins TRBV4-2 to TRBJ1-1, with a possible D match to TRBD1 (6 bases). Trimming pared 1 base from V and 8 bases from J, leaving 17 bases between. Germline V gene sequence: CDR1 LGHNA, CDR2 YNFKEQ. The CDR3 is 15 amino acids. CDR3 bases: TGTGCCAGCAGCCAAGTTGACAGGTCCACATCGGAAGCTTTCTTT. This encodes CASSQVDRSTSEAFF.

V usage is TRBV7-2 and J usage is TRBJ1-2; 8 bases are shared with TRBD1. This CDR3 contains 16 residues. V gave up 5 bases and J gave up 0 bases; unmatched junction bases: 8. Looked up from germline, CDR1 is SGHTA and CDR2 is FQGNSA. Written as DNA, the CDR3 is TGTGCCAGCAGCCCTTCCCACAGGGGGACTAACTATGGCTACACCTTC. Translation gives CASSPSHRGTNYGYTF.

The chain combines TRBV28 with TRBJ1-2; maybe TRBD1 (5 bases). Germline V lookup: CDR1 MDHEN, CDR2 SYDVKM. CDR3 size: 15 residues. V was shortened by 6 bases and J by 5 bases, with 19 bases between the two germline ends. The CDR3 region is CASSPGDGRPYGYTF. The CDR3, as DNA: TGTGCCAGCAGCCCTGGGGACGGACGACCGTATGGCTACACCTTC.

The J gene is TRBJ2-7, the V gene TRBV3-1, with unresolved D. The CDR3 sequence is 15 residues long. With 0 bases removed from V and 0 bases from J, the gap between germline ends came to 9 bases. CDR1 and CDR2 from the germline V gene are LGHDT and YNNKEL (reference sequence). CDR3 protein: CASSQDKVHSYEQYF. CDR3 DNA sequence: TGTGCCAGCAGCCAAGATAAGGTCCACTCCTACGAGCAGTACTTC.